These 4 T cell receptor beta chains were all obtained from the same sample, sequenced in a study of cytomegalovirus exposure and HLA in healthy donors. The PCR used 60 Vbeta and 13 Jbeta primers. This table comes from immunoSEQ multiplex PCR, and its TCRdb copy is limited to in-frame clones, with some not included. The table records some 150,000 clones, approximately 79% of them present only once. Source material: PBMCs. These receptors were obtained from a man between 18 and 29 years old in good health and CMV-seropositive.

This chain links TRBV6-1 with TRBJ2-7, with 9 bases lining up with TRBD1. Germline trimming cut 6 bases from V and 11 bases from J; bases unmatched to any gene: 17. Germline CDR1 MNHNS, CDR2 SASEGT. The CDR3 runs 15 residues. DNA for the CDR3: TGTGCCAGCAGGCGGAGCGGGACAGGGTCCCCATGGGAGTACTTC. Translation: CASRRSGTGSPWEYF.

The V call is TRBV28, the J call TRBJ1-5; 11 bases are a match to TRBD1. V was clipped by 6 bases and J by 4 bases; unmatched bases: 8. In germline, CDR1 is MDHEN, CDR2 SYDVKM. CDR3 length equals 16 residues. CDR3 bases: TGTGCCAGCAGCCCCACCGGGACAGGGGGAAATCAGCCCCAGCATTTT. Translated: CASSPTGTGGNQPQHF.

CDR3 nucleotide sequence: TGTGCCAGTCAGGACAGCCTTAATGAAAAACTGTTTTTT. This encodes CASQDSLNEKLFF. V gene TRBV5-6 combines with J gene TRBJ1-4; TRBD1 is a possible D gene (6 bases). Per the germline V gene, CDR1 is SGHDT and CDR2 is YYEEEE. V was trimmed by 8 bases and J by 4 bases, leaving 12 bases between them. The CDR3 totals 13 residues. Full variable domain (rest looked up from reference TRBV5-6 and TRBJ1-4): DAGVTQSPTHLIKTRGQQVTLRCSPKSGHDTVSWYQQALGQGPQFIFQYYEEEERQRGNFPDRFSGHQFPNYSSELNVNALLLGDSALYLCASQDSLNEKLFFGSGTQLSVL.

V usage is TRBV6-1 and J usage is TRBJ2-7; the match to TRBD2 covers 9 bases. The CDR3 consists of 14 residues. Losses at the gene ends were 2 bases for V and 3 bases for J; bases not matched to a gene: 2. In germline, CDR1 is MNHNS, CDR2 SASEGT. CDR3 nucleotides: TGTGCCAGCAGTGAACTAGCGGGGATCTACGAGCAGTACTTC. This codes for CASSELAGIYEQYF.